This T cell receptor beta chain was profiled in a study of T cells in Graves' hyperthyroidism and ophthalmopathy. Using RNA transcripts as the source, TCR beta CDR3 regions were amplified. With the HTBI primer set, the TCR CDR3 went through a first round of RT-PCR. TCRdb re-called the multiplex PCR reads through MiXCR, storing one row per CDR3 protein. The data show hundreds of thousands of distinct CDR3 sequences, roughly 14% seen once. Progressors' blood was drawn at hyperthyroidism diagnosis, before ophthalmopathy symptoms. Ten or more counts support this clonotype. The V segment lost 5 bases and the J segment 7 bases; nucleotides outside the gene matches: 9. Germline loops: CDR1 SGDLS, CDR2 YYNGEE. The CDR3 totals 15 residues.

The receptor comes from a young woman with Graves' hyperthyroidism that later progressed to Graves' ophthalmopathy. The chain recombines TRBV9 with TRBJ1-6; 7 bases map to TRBD1. Sequenced: blood. CDR3 DNA sequence: TGTGCCAGCAGTAGACCGGGACAGTTCAATTCACCCCTCCACTTT. This encodes CASSRPGQFNSPLHF.